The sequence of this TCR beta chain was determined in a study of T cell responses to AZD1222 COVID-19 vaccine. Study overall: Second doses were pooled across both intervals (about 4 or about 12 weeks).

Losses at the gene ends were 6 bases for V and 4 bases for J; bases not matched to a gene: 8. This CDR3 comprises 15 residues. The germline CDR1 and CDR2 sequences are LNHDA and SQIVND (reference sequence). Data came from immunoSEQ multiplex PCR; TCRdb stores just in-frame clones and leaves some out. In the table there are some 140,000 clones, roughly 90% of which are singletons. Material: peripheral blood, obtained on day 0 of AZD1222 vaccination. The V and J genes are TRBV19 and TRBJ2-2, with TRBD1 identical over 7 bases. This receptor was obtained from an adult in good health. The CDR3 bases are TGTGCCAGTAGGCCGGACAGGTTGGGCACCGGGGAGCTGTTTTTT. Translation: CASRPDRLGTGELFF.